Each of the 16 T cell receptor beta chains below was sequenced from the same sample in a study of T-cell memory formation after mild COVID-19. TCRdb used MiXCR to reprocess the 5' RACE reads, holding one entry per CDR3 protein. This sample carries about 250,000 distinct CDR3 sequences, approximately 15% of them seen once, and the ten largest clones take less than 2.5%. Sequencing input: PBMCs or a T cell subset sorted from them (not recorded which). The source of these receptors is an adult woman who had mild COVID-19 (a few samples of this study predate the infection). Cell type and time point are not known.

This clonotype was detected a few times. Compared with germline, one end of the junction differs, possibly owing to a read error. The gene calls are TRBV7-9 and TRBJ2-3; 9 bases fit TRBD2. The CDR3 length is 15 residues. Germline V lookup: CDR1 SEHNR, CDR2 FQNEAQ (reference sequence). CDR3 DNA: TGTGCCAGCAGCGTAGCGGGAGTCCCCACAGATACGCAGTATTTT. This sequence encodes CASSVAGVPTDTQYF. The entire variable domain, with the rest obtained from reference TRBV7-9 and TRBJ2-3, is as follows: DTGVSQNPRHKITKRGQNVTFRCDPISEHNRLYWYRQTLGQGPEFLTYFQNEAQLEKSRLLSDRFSAERPKGSFSTLEIQRTEQGDSAMYLCASSVAGVPTDTQYFGPGTRLTVL.

This sequence joins TRBV20-1 and TRBJ2-7; 8 bases line up with TRBD1. In germline, CDR1 is DFQATT, CDR2 SNEGSKA (reference sequence). Trimming took 3 bases from V and 2 from J; bases not matched to a gene: 6. The CDR3 loop spans 14 amino acids. CDR3 coding DNA: TGCAGTGCTAGCCGGCAGGGGGCGGCCTACGAGCAGTACTTC. Protein: CSASRQGAAYEQYF.

This clonotype was counted a few times. CDR3 DNA: TGTGCCAGCAGCTCGCCAAGGCACAGGCGAACAACTAATGAAAAACTGTTTTTT. It codes for CASSSPRHRRTTNEKLFF. The rearrangement joins TRBV7-8 to TRBJ1-4; D perhaps matches TRBD1 (5 bases). The CDR3 has 18 amino acids. Trimming removed 4 bases from V and 0 bases from J, with 18 bases in between. The germline V gene encodes CDR1 SGHVS and CDR2 FQNEAQ.

The gene calls are TRBV6-5 and TRBJ2-7; 10 bases agree with TRBD2. V dropped 6 bases and J dropped 1; count of bases not matched to a gene: 6. CDR1 is MNHEY, CDR2 SVGAGI, per germline. There are 15 residues in the CDR3. CDR3 amino acids: CASRRGLAPSYEQYF. CDR3 sequence (DNA): TGTGCCAGCAGACGGGGACTAGCGCCGTCCTACGAGCAGTACTTC.

The rearrangement uses TRBV12-3 or TRBV12-4 and TRBJ2-7; D might be TRBD1 or TRBD2, each matching 6 bases. There are 18 residues in the CDR3. With 0 bases removed from V and 5 bases from J, the gap between germline ends came to 23 bases. The CDR3 region is CASSLAVRPGALNHEQYF. Here the CDR3 DNA reads TGTGCCAGCAGTTTAGCGGTCCGGCCGGGGGCTCTCAATCACGAGCAGTACTTC.

This clonotype came up a few times. This rearrangement joins TRBV28 to TRBJ2-4; D not resolved. The CDR3 is made up of 16 amino acids. The germline CDR1 and CDR2 sequences are MDHEN and SYDVKM. Trimming cost V 5 bases and J 3 bases, with 17 bases left between them. The CDR3 loop is CASSPQYKGYKNIQYF. Here the CDR3 DNA reads TGTGCCAGCAGTCCCCAGTATAAGGGATACAAAAACATTCAGTACTTC.

This clonotype was picked up a small number of times. The V call is TRBV20-1, the J call TRBJ2-3, with 13 bases fitting TRBD2. V trimming: 8 bases; J trimming: 5 bases; junction bases outside the gene matches: 13. In germline, CDR1 is DFQATT, CDR2 SNEGSKA (reference sequence). The CDR3 covers 16 residues. The DNA of the CDR3 is TGCAGTCTCAACGGAGGACTAGCGGGGGAAAGAGATACGCAGTATTTT. Translated, it gives CSLNGGLAGERDTQYF.

This clonotype was recorded many times. The chain joins TRBV12-3 or TRBV12-4 to TRBJ2-7, with D possibly TRBD1 on 6 matching bases. There are 17 residues in the CDR3. V lost 6 bases and J 1 base, leaving 22 bases between the germline ends. CDR3: CASSRGGAYIGSYEQYF. The CDR3 nucleotides are TGTGCCAGCAGCAGGGGTGGGGCCTACATAGGGTCCTACGAGCAGTACTTC.

This clonotype was recorded a few times. The chain employs TRBV9 and TRBJ2-2, with D unresolved. The CDR3 covers 14 residues. The germline V gene has CDR1 SGDLS and CDR2 YYNGEE. V was pared by 6 bases and J by 5 bases, with 14 bases between. The CDR3 region has the DNA TGTGCCAGCACCCTGGGATCATTGACCGGGGAGCTGTTTTTT. Translated, it gives CASTLGSLTGELFF.

This clonotype was picked up many times. This chain uses TRBV5-1 with TRBJ1-1; D gene ambiguous. The CDR3 is 16 amino acids. Trimming removed 0 bases from V and 5 bases from J, with 17 bases in between. Germline loops: CDR1 SGHRS, CDR2 YFSETQ. CDR3 in DNA: TGCGCCAGCAGCTTGGAGTGGGCAGGTGGGCGGACTGAAGCTTTCTTT. It yields the protein CASSLEWAGGRTEAFF. Supplemented by reference TRBV5-1 and TRBJ1-1, the full variable domain reads KAGVTQTPRYLIKTRGQQVTLSCSPISGHRSVSWYQQTPGQGLQFLFEYFSETQRNKGNFPGRFSGRQFSNSRSEMNVSTLELGDSALYLCASSLEWAGGRTEAFFGQGTRLTVV.

The chain combines TRBV2 with TRBJ2-5; D may be TRBD1 (6 bases). Germline V lookup: CDR1 SNHLY, CDR2 FYNNEI. V was clipped by 3 bases and J by 5 bases, with 13 bases between them. The length of the CDR3 is 14 residues. CDR3 DNA: TGTGCCAGCAGTGAGAACAGGGCCGGGGAGACCCAGTACTTC. Protein: CASSENRAGETQYF.

Only a few counts were recorded for this clonotype. J is TRBJ2-7 and V is TRBV7-9; 7 bases are shared with TRBD2. J gave up 2 bases and V 5 bases, and 9 bases lay outside the gene matches. This CDR3 is 15 amino acids long. Per germline, CDR1 SEHNR and CDR2 FQNEAQ (reference sequence). The CDR3 reads CASSPAGTLTYEQYF. The CDR3 region has the DNA TGTGCCAGCAGCCCAGCGGGGACCCTGACCTACGAGCAGTACTTC.

The rearrangement uses TRBV12-3 or TRBV12-4 and TRBJ2-4; 7 bases fit TRBD2. Trimming at V came to 6 bases and at J to 13 bases, leaving 12 bases not matched to a gene. CDR3 length: 13 amino acids. The CDR3: CASSPSSPRGQYF. DNA of the CDR3: TGTGCCAGCAGCCCTAGCTCCCCGCGGGGGCAGTACTTC.

This rearrangement joins TRBV7-9 to TRBJ1-2; the match to TRBD1 covers 9 bases. Per germline, CDR1 SEHNR and CDR2 FQNEAQ (reference sequence). Trimming removed 5 bases from V and 6 bases from J; junction bases left unmatched: 10. The length of the CDR3 is 15 residues. The CDR3 spells CASSRIPGQGDGYTF. Here the CDR3 DNA reads TGTGCCAGCAGCAGGATACCGGGACAGGGCGATGGCTACACCTTC.

In this sample, this clonotype turned up many times. V usage is TRBV12-3 or TRBV12-4 and J usage is TRBJ1-1, with TRBD1 as a possible D gene (6 bases). V lost 1 base to trimming and J lost 10 bases, with 16 bases between them. CDR3 size: 14 residues. The CDR3 here is CASSLGTGLGRAFF. The CDR3, as DNA: TGTGCCAGCAGTTTAGGCACAGGGTTGGGGAGAGCTTTCTTT.

The CDR3 DNA sequence: TGCGCCAGCAGCCAACTACGAGGGTACAAGGAAGCTTTCTTT. This translates into CASSQLRGYKEAFF. The chain recombines TRBV4-3 with TRBJ1-1; D gene unclear. Looked up from germline, CDR1 is LGHNA and CDR2 is YSLEER. This CDR3 comprises 14 residues. Trimming removed 2 bases from V and 8 bases from J, with 15 bases in between.